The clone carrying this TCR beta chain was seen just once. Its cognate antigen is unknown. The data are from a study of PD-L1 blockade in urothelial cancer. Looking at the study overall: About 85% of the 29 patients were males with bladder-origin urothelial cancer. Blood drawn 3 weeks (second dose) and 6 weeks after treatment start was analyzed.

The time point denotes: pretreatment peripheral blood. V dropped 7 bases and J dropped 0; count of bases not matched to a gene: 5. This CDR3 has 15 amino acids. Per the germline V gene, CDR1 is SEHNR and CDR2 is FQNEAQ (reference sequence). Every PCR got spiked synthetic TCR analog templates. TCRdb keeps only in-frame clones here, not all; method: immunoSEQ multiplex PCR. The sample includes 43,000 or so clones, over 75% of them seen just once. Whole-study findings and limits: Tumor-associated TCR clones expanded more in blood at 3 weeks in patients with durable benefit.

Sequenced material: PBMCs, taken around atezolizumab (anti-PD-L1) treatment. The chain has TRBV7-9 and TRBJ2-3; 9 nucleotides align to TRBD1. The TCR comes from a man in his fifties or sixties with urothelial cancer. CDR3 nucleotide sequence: TGTGCCAGCACCACCGGGACAGGGAGCACAGATACGCAGTATTTT. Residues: CASTTGTGSTDTQYF. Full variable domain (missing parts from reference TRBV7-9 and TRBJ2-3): DTGVSQNPRHKITKRGQNVTFRCDPISEHNRLYWYRQTLGQGPEFLTYFQNEAQLEKSRLLSDRFSAERPKGSFSTLEIQRTEQGDSAMYLCASTTGTGSTDTQYFGPGTRLTVL.